This note documents a single T cell receptor (beta chain) sequence. This entry belongs to a study of blood T cell repertoires in COVID-19. Using immunoSEQ multiplex PCR, the repertoire was profiled, and TCRdb retains in-frame clones only, with some absent. The repertoire holds more than 150,000 clones, around 80% seen once, with 2.5% to 3% in the top ten. CDR3 length: 13 amino acids. V lost 4 bases and J 4 bases, leaving 11 bases between the germline ends. CDR1 and CDR2 (germline): KGHSH, LQKENI. The chain combines TRBV18 with TRBJ2-7, with a tentative D call TRBD1 (5 bases). The sample comprised peripheral blood. This clonotype was obtained from an elderly woman with active or convalescent COVID-19. CDR3 sequence: CASSRLTEYEQYF. CDR3 bases: TGTGCCAGCTCACGGTTGACAGAATACGAGCAGTACTTC. Full variable domain (rest looked up from reference TRBV18 and TRBJ2-7): NAGVMQNPRHLVRRRGQEARLRCSPMKGHSHVYWYRQLPEEGLKFMVYLQKENIIDESGMPKERFSAEFPKEGPSILRIQQVVRGDSAAYFCASSRLTEYEQYFGPGTRLTVT.